The 23 T cell receptor beta chains reported below all come from one sample, sequenced in a study of T cells in Graves' hyperthyroidism and ophthalmopathy. The TCR beta CDR3 regions underwent amplification using RNA transcripts as the source. HTBI primers were the set used in a first-round RT-PCR of the TCR CDR3. MiXCR, run by TCRdb on the multiplex PCR reads, gives a single entry per CDR3 protein. The top ten hold 15% to 20% of the sample, which has a few hundred thousand distinct CDR3 sequences, roughly 15% seen once. The specimen sequenced was blood. The origin of the receptors is a woman aged 30 to 39 with Graves' ophthalmopathy.

Comments on this clonotype: Mismatch with germline at one junction end may stem from a read error. The V and J genes are TRBV11-2 and TRBJ2-7, with 12 bases lining up with TRBD2. This CDR3 is built from 16 residues. Germline lookup yields CDR1 SGHAT and CDR2 FQNNGV. Here the CDR3 reads CASSSGLAGRPYDQYF. DNA for the CDR3: TGTGCCAGCAGCTCCGGACTAGCGGGACGTCCCTACGATCAGTACTTC.

This clonotype has a count of ten or more. The rearrangement uses TRBV6-1 and TRBJ2-1, with 7 bases matching TRBD1. Trimming at V came to 3 bases and at J to 6 bases, leaving 5 bases not matched to a gene. The CDR3 runs 14 residues. The germline CDR1 and CDR2 sequences are MNHNS and SASEGT. CDR3 coding DNA: TGTGCCAGCAGTGAGGGACAGAGGAGCAATGAGCAGTTCTTC. This encodes CASSEGQRSNEQFF.

This clonotype has a count of ten or more. J is TRBJ1-2 and V is TRBV9; D call uncertain. The germline V gene has CDR1 SGDLS and CDR2 YYNGEE. Trimming pared 0 bases from V and 3 bases from J, leaving 9 bases between. The CDR3 is 14 residues long. The CDR3 sequence is CASSVDDTHYGYTF. The CDR3 DNA reads as TGTGCCAGCAGCGTAGATGACACACACTATGGCTACACCTTC.

This clonotype has at least ten counts. The rearrangement links TRBV13 to TRBJ1-3; 9 bases are shared with TRBD1. This CDR3 region has 16 residues. The V segment lost 2 bases and the J segment 1 base; nucleotides outside the gene matches: 3. Germline-derived CDR1 and CDR2 are PRHDT and FYEKMQ (reference sequence). In DNA form, the CDR3 reads TGTGCCAGCAGCTTATCGGGACAGGGATCTGGAAACACCATATATTTT. Translated, it gives CASSLSGQGSGNTIYF.

CDR3: CASSVTGGGNTEAFF. The CDR3 coding sequence is TGCGCCAGCAGCGTTACAGGGGGCGGGAACACTGAAGCTTTCTTT. J is TRBJ1-1 and V is TRBV4-1, with 9 bases lining up with TRBD1. Germline V gives CDR1 MGHRA, CDR2 YSYEKL. This CDR3 is built from 15 residues. V lost 5 bases, J lost 1 base, and 5 bases stayed unmatched.

This clonotype was seen at least ten times. The chain uses TRBV3-1 and TRBJ2-1, with 7 nucleotides matching TRBD1. V lost 3 bases and J lost 5; bases outside the gene matches: 7. This CDR3 contains 15 residues. Germline loops: CDR1 LGHDT, CDR2 YNNKEL (reference sequence). The CDR3 DNA sequence: TGTGCCAGCAGCCACCCGGGACAGCGACACAATGAGCAGTTCTTC. Protein sequence: CASSHPGQRHNEQFF.

This clonotype was picked up many times. The chain carries TRBV20-1 and TRBJ2-7; a weak D match, TRBD2 (5 bases). Germline V gene sequence: CDR1 DFQATT, CDR2 SNEGSKA (reference sequence). V was clipped by 0 bases and J by 6 bases, with 9 bases between them. The CDR3 length is 12 residues. This CDR3 reads CSARDPGVEQYF. In nucleotides, the CDR3 is TGCAGTGCTAGAGATCCCGGGGTCGAGCAGTACTTC.

This clonotype was seen many times. V gene TRBV7-8 combines with J gene TRBJ1-2, with no clear D. Germline assignment: CDR1 SGHVS and CDR2 FQNEAQ. V dropped 4 bases and J dropped 4 bases, with 13 bases sitting between them. The CDR3 contains 14 residues. The CDR3 bases are TGTGCCAGCAGCTCGGTATTTGGTTTCTATGGCTACACCTTC. Translation: CASSSVFGFYGYTF.

The sample holds many counts of this clonotype. This chain links TRBV3-1 with TRBJ2-5; 7 bases are shared with TRBD2. The junction had 7 bases not matched to a gene; V was cut back by 8 bases and J by 1 base. The CDR3 is 14 amino acids. In germline, CDR1 is LGHDT, CDR2 YNNKEL (reference sequence). As DNA, the CDR3 is TGTGCCAGCTGGGAGCGGGGTGTCCAAGAGACCCAGTACTTC. Amino acid sequence: CASWERGVQETQYF.

At least ten counts were recorded for this clonotype. The J gene is TRBJ2-1, the V gene TRBV2; D is uncertain. The CDR3 sequence is 14 residues long. V was trimmed by 10 bases and J by 4 bases, leaving 17 bases between them. Germline CDR1 is SNHLY and CDR2 is FYNNEI. The CDR3 protein is CAIQYTYAYNEQFF. In nucleotides, the CDR3 is TGTGCCATACAGTATACTTATGCGTACAATGAGCAGTTCTTC.

The genes are TRBV20-1 and TRBJ1-1; D is unclear. The germline CDR1 and CDR2 sequences are DFQATT and SNEGSKA (reference sequence). V was cut by 3 bases and J by 6 bases, with 14 bases left in between. This CDR3 region has 13 residues. The CDR3 DNA reads as TGCAGTGCTAGTGGGCACCTCGAGGCTGAAGCTTTCTTT. This gives the protein CSASGHLEAEAFF.

In this sample, this clonotype turned up many times. V gene TRBV30 combines with J gene TRBJ1-4; tentatively, D is TRBD1 (6 bases). Between the trimmed V and J ends, which lost 3 bases and 4 bases, there was a span of 15 bases. The CDR3 is 15 residues long. Germline V gives CDR1 GTSNPN, CDR2 SVGIG (reference sequence). This CDR3 is CAWRGGRTGNEKLFF. Here the CDR3 DNA reads TGTGCCTGGAGGGGGGGGCGGACGGGTAATGAAAAACTGTTTTTT.

This clonotype was seen ten or more times. CDR3 in DNA: TGTGCCAGCAGTGAAATCGGACAGGGTTCTGGGGCCAACGTCCTGACTTTC. It translates to CASSEIGQGSGANVLTF. The gene calls are TRBV2 and TRBJ2-6; 8 bases map to TRBD1. Germline V CDR1 and CDR2: SNHLY, FYNNEI. The CDR3 is 17 residues long. V shed 2 bases, J shed 1 base, and the junction held 4 bases outside the gene matches.

This clonotype came up many times. The chain employs TRBV28 and TRBJ1-2; D not certain. The CDR3 is made up of 12 amino acids. The germline CDR1 and CDR2 sequences are MDHEN and SYDVKM. Trimming left V 5 bases short and J 5 bases short, with 9 bases between. CDR3 nucleotide sequence: TGTGCCAGCAGTGTAGCGGGGTATGGCTACACCTTC. Protein sequence: CASSVAGYGYTF.

V gene TRBV6-1 combines with J gene TRBJ1-5; no firm D call. CDR3 length equals 13 residues. Germline V lookup: CDR1 MNHNS, CDR2 SASEGT. V gave up 7 bases and J gave up 0 bases, with 7 bases separating them. CDR3 sequence reads: CASKVNSNQPQHF. Here the CDR3 DNA reads TGTGCCAGCAAGGTCAATAGCAATCAGCCCCAGCATTTT.

The chain is built from TRBV7-9 and TRBJ1-5, with D possibly being TRBD1 (5 bases). The CDR3 runs 14 residues. Per the germline V gene, CDR1 is SEHNR and CDR2 is FQNEAQ (reference sequence). Trimming pared 3 bases from V and 3 bases from J, leaving 9 bases between. Here the CDR3 reads CASSFDRPNQPQHF. The CDR3 DNA reads as TGTGCCAGCAGCTTCGACAGACCCAATCAGCCCCAGCATTTT.

The chain is built from TRBV18 and TRBJ2-3; the D gene is possibly TRBD2 (5 bases). Trimming took off 3 bases at V and 1 base at J, with 11 bases between the two ends. The CDR3 consists of 15 residues. CDR1 is KGHSH, CDR2 LQKENI, per germline. The CDR3 DNA follows: TGTGCCAGCTCACCCCTCGGGGTCGGCACAGATACGCAGTATTTT. As protein: CASSPLGVGTDTQYF.

The table lists this clonotype with many counts. The CDR3 DNA reads as TGTGCCAGCAGTGAAGTCGGGTTTTACAACACCGGGGAGCTGTTTTTT. Translating it yields CASSEVGFYNTGELFF. The J gene is TRBJ2-2, the V gene TRBV6-1; D unclear. The germline V gene encodes CDR1 MNHNS and CDR2 SASEGT. Between the trimmed V and J ends, which lost 1 base and 2 bases, there was a span of 11 bases. This CDR3 comprises 16 residues.

This clonotype was seen at least ten times. The chain couples TRBV7-8 to TRBJ1-1; D remains unclear. The germline CDR1 and CDR2 sequences are SGHVS and FQNEAQ. Trimming took 1 base from V and 6 from J, leaving 9 bases between them. This CDR3 spans 13 amino acids. This CDR3 is CASSLGSRAEAFF. The CDR3 DNA reads TGTGCCAGCAGCTTAGGGTCTCGGGCTGAAGCTTTCTTT.

This clonotype was counted ten times or more. J is TRBJ1-1 and V is TRBV6-1; 8 nucleotides align to TRBD1. Germline CDR1 is MNHNS and CDR2 is SASEGT. This CDR3 contains 13 residues. The V and J ends lost 6 bases and 3 bases, in that order; junction bases with no gene match: 3. CDR3 nucleotides: TGTGCCAGCAGCGTACAGGGGGACACTGAAGCTTTCTTT. As protein: CASSVQGDTEAFF.

In DNA form, the CDR3 reads TGTGCCAGCGGGGGAGGGACAGGGAACTACGAGCAGTACTTC. Translating gives CASGGGTGNYEQYF. The chain has TRBV11-2 and TRBJ2-7; 9 nucleotides agree with TRBD1. The CDR3 spans 14 residues. Germline CDR1 SGHAT, CDR2 FQNNGV. The V gene end was trimmed by 8 bases and the J gene end by 3 bases; junction bases not matched to a gene: 8.

This chain joins TRBV5-8 and TRBJ2-5; D ambiguous. CDR1 SGHTS and CDR2 YDEGEE come from the germline V gene. The CDR3 extends over 14 amino acids. Trimming stripped 2 bases from V and 1 base from J, with 9 bases between. For the CDR3, the DNA is TGTGCCAGCAGCTTAGGACCAATCCAAGAGACCCAGTACTTC. Residues: CASSLGPIQETQYF.

This clonotype was counted at least ten times. The chain couples TRBV19 to TRBJ1-5, with D maybe TRBD1 (5 bases). CDR3 size: 14 residues. Trimming removed 6 bases at V and 0 bases at J, with 9 bases between. Per germline, CDR1 LNHDA and CDR2 SQIVND (reference sequence). The CDR3 reads CASRKGTSNQPQHF. The CDR3 nucleotides are TGTGCCAGTAGAAAAGGGACTAGCAATCAGCCCCAGCATTTT.